The present TCR beta chain was sequenced within a study of blood T cell repertoires in COVID-19. Libraries were prepared by immunoSEQ multiplex PCR; TCRdb keeps only in-frame clonotypes and omits some of them. The table shows some 200,000 clones, with more than 75% occurring only once. Germline values: CDR1 MDHEN, CDR2 SYDVKM. The V gene lost 5 bases and the J gene lost 7 bases, with 15 bases spanning the gap. This CDR3 region has 15 residues. The TCR sequence derives from a man in his forties with active or convalescent COVID-19. The chain employs TRBV28 and TRBJ1-6; weak D call: TRBD1 (6 bases). Sequencing input: peripheral blood. CDR3 sequence: CASSNNRERNSPLHF. The CDR3 coding sequence is TGTGCCAGCAGTAACAACAGGGAGAGGAATTCACCCCTCCACTTT. The entire variable domain, with the rest obtained from reference TRBV28 and TRBJ1-6, is as follows: DVKVTQSSRYLVKRTGEKVFLECVQDMDHENMFWYRQDPGLGLRLIYFSYDVKMKEKGDIPEGYSVSREKKERFSLILESASTNQTSMYLCASSNNRERNSPLHFGNGTRLTVT.